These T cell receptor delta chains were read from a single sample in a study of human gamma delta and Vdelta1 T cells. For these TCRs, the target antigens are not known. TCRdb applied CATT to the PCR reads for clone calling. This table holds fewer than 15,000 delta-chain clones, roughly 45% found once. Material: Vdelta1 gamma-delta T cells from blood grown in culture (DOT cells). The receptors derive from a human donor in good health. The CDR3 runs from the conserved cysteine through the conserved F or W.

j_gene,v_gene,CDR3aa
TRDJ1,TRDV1,CALGEGGSLYTGDRVAKLIF
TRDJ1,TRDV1,CALGERPTVVWGIRATDKLIF
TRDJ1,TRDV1,CALGERQTTHFRSTDKLIF
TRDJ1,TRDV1,CALGLRFLRVATGDTGDTDKLIF
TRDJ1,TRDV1,CALGERAAILDPFTGGYRYTDKLIF
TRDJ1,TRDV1,CALGELRPLKTLGGYAVDKLIF
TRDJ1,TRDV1,CALGLLPSLAGEISNTDKLIF
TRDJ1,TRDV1,CALGEQASVQLHNTDKLIF
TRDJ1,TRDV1,CALGELRQSPSYLTGGLKLIF
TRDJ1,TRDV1,CALGEPTIPVLGDTSYTDKLIF
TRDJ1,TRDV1,CALGTRGAVTGGPPLYTDKLIF
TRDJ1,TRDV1,CALGARNYWGSGREYTDKLIF
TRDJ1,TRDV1,CALGDYFLPGDRVLYTDKRIF
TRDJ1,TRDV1,CALGELSHLPEVRPYYSDKLIF
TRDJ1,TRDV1,CALGEELSRGTGGPYTDKLIFGKLIF
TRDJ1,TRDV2,CACDDAFHTDKLIF
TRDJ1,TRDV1,CALGNNSLPGIRYTDKLIF
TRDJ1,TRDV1,CALGEPRTSFSRSTGGDTDKLIF
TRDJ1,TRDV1,CALGRWTYTDKLIF
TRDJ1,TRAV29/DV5,CAASGSTWGIRGKLIF
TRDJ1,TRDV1,CALGEGGLPKYWGIQGTDKLIF